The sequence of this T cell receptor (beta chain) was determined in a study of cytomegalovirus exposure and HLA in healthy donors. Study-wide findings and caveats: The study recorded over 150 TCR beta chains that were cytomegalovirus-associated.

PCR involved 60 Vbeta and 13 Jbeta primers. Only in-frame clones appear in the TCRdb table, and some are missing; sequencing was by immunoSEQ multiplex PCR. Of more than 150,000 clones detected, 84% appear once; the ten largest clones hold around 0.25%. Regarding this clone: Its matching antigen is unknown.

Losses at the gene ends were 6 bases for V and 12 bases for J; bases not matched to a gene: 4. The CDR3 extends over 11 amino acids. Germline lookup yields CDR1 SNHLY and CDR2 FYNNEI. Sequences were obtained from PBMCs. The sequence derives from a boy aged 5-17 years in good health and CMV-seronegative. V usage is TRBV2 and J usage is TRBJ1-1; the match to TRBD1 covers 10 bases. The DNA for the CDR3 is TGTGCCAGCAGGATGGACAGGGGGACTTTCTTT. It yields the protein CASRMDRGTFF. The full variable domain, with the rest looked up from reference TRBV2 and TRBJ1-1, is EPEVTQTPSHQVTQMGQEVILRCVPISNHLYFYWYRQILGQKVEFLVSFYNNEISEKSEIFDDQFSVERPDGSNFTLKIRSTKLEDSAMYFCASRMDRGTFFGQGTRLTVV.